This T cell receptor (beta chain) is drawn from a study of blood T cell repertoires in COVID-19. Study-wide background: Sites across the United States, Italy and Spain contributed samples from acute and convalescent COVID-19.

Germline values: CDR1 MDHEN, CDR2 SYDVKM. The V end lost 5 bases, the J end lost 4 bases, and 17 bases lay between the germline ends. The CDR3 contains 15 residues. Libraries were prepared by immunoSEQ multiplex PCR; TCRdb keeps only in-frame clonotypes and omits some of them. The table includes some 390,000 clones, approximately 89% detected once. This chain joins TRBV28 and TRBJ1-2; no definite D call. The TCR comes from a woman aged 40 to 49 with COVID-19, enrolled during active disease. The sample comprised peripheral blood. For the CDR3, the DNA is TGTGCCAGCAGTCCGAGGGCGCTCCTGGGCTATGGCTACACCTTC. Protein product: CASSPRALLGYGYTF.